A single sample gave rise to the 25 T cell receptor beta chains below, sequenced in a study of Ad26.COV2.S vaccination and SARS-CoV-2 variants. Treatment denoted: roughly 19 received Ad26.COV2.S at low or high dose, single or two shots; 5 received placebo; per-sample allocation not given. Day 63 after the first vaccine or placebo injection was the time point for sampling. TCRdb's copy holds only in-frame clones and misses some; the assay was immunoSEQ multiplex PCR. The table includes some 290,000 clones, around four fifths detected once. The sequencing here drew on peripheral blood, taken in a trial of Ad26.COV2.S vaccine versus placebo. These receptors originate from a person aged 18-65 years who received the Ad26.COV2.S COVID-19 vaccine or a placebo.

This chain joins TRBV18 and TRBJ2-7, with D tentatively TRBD1 (5 bases). CDR1 is KGHSH, CDR2 LQKENI, per germline. Trimming removed 4 bases from V and 2 bases from J, with 15 bases in between. The CDR3 sequence is 15 residues long. The CDR3 reads CASSLSGRTTYEQYF. CDR3 nucleotide sequence: TGTGCCAGCTCACTCTCAGGGCGAACCACCTACGAGCAGTACTTC.

The chain recombines TRBV10-3 with TRBJ1-1; 7 positions match TRBD1. CDR3 length: 14 amino acids. Germline CDR1 is ENHRY and CDR2 is SYGVKD. The V gene end was trimmed by 5 bases and the J gene end by 0 bases; junction bases not matched to a gene: 3. The CDR3 DNA reads as TGTGCCATCAGTACAGGGGCTATGAACACTGAAGCTTTCTTT. This encodes CAISTGAMNTEAFF.

This clone was recorded at least ten times. This rearrangement joins TRBV6-4 to TRBJ2-3; D remains unclear. Trimming left V 4 bases short and J 0 bases short, with 8 bases between. This CDR3 comprises 14 residues. Germline values: CDR1 MRHNA, CDR2 SNTAGT. In nucleotides, the CDR3 is TGTGCCAGCAGTGTCGAGCCTAGCACAGATACGCAGTATTTT. Its translation is CASSVEPSTDTQYF.

In this sample, this clone turned up a few times. Within the sample, other DNA sequences also encode this same CDR3. The chain has TRBV19 and TRBJ1-5, with 9 bases identical to TRBD1. V shed 5 bases and J 4 bases; nucleotides not matched to a gene: 6. The CDR3 is made up of 15 amino acids. The V gene's germline CDR1 is LNHDA and CDR2 SQIVND (reference sequence). CDR3 bases: TGTGCCAGTAGTCGAGCCGGGACAGGGAATCAGCCCCAGCATTTT. Its protein product is CASSRAGTGNQPQHF.

As regards this clone: A single base separates this from a much larger clone, so it may be a read error. Other DNA sequences from this sample encode an identical CDR3 as well. This chain's CDR3 is CASREDGNTEAFF. DNA for the CDR3: TGTGCCAGCAGAGAGGACGGGAACACTGAAGCTTTCTTT. The chain uses TRBV28 and TRBJ1-1, with D unresolved. The CDR3 loop spans 13 amino acids. Between the trimmed V and J ends, which lost 6 bases and 1 base, there was a span of 9 bases. The germline gives CDR1 MDHEN, CDR2 SYDVKM.

The chain uses TRBV6-1 and TRBJ2-5; 7 bases align to TRBD2. After removal of 2 bases from V and 2 bases from J, the junction contained 8 bases not matched to a gene. The CDR3 totals 16 residues. Germline CDR1 is MNHNS and CDR2 is SASEGT. This CDR3 reads CASSESAGVQQETQYF. The DNA of the CDR3 is TGTGCCAGCAGTGAATCTGCGGGGGTACAACAAGAGACCCAGTACTTC.

CDR3 in DNA: TGTGCCAGCAGCTCTAATGCCTGGGTTGCTAGCAATCAGCCCCAGCATTTT. Protein product: CASSSNAWVASNQPQHF. This chain connects TRBV7-8 to TRBJ1-5; D call uncertain. Germline lookup yields CDR1 SGHVS and CDR2 FQNEAQ. This CDR3 has 17 amino acids. V was cut by 4 bases and J by 0 bases, with 16 bases left in between.

This chain links TRBV7-9 with TRBJ2-7; D is ambiguous. Trimming cost V 11 bases and J 5 bases, with 19 bases left between them. This CDR3 is built from 13 residues. Germline assignment: CDR1 SEHNR and CDR2 FQNEAQ (reference sequence). The chain's CDR3 is CASTWASRDEQYF. CDR3 coding DNA: TGTGCCTCAACTTGGGCCTCCCGCGACGAGCAGTACTTC. The whole variable domain, remainder taken from reference TRBV7-9 and TRBJ2-7, is DTGVSQNPRHKITKRGQNVTFRCDPISEHNRLYWYRQTLGQGPEFLTYFQNEAQLEKSRLLSDRFSAERPKGSFSTLEIQRTEQGDSAMYLCASTWASRDEQYFGPGTRLTVT.

V and J are TRBV15 and TRBJ1-6, with TRBD1 matching over 11 bases. Germline V CDR1 and CDR2: LNHNV, YYDKDF (reference sequence). Unmatched junction bases numbered 3, after V lost 1 base and J lost 7 bases. The CDR3 spans 16 residues. The CDR3 DNA reads as TGTGCCACCAGCAGAGCGGGGGACAGGGGGAATTCACCCCTCCACTTT. It yields the protein CATSRAGDRGNSPLHF.

V and J are TRBV7-3 and TRBJ1-2; possibly TRBD1 for D (6 bases). CDR1 is SGHTA and CDR2 is FQGTGA in the germline V gene. The CDR3 spans 14 residues. V lost 6 bases and J lost 3, with 14 bases in between. CDR3 in DNA: TGTGCCAGCAGGGATGCACAGGGTTACTATGGCTACACCTTC. Its translation: CASRDAQGYYGYTF.

V is TRBV10-1 and J is TRBJ1-1, with D hard to call. Germline CDR1 and CDR2: WNHNN and SYGVQD (reference sequence). CDR3 size: 11 residues. Trimming stripped 7 bases from V and 1 base from J, with 4 bases between. DNA for the CDR3: TGCGCCAGCACCGCGAACACTGAAGCTTTCTTT. It codes for CASTANTEAFF.

The rearrangement joins TRBV5-1 to TRBJ2-3; D may be TRBD1 (6 bases). Trimming cost V 0 bases and J 3 bases, with 8 bases left between them. The CDR3 loop spans 14 amino acids. Germline CDR1 SGHRS, CDR2 YFSETQ. CDR3 amino acids: CASSLGGLTDTQYF. CDR3 coding DNA: TGCGCCAGCAGCTTGGGGGGGCTAACAGATACGCAGTATTTT.

The chain uses TRBV28 and TRBJ2-2; 11 bases map to TRBD1. This CDR3 region has 17 residues. Germline CDR1 is MDHEN and CDR2 is SYDVKM. V dropped 5 bases and J dropped 4; count of bases not matched to a gene: 9. The CDR3 DNA reads as TGTGCCAGCAGTCCGCCCGGGACAGGGGGGACCACCGGGGAGCTGTTTTTT. As protein: CASSPPGTGGTTGELFF.

The chain carries TRBV29-1 and TRBJ2-5; TRBD1 matches at 7 bases. V shed 7 bases, J shed 5 bases, and the junction held 7 bases outside the gene matches. Germline CDR1 SQVTM, CDR2 ANQGSEA. The CDR3 is 12 amino acids. Written as DNA, the CDR3 is TGCAGCGCACACAGGGGTGGGGAGACCCAGTACTTC. This sequence encodes CSAHRGGETQYF.

V usage is TRBV29-1 and J usage is TRBJ1-1; D call uncertain. Trimming removed 8 bases from V and 6 bases from J, with 13 bases in between. The CDR3 runs to 11 residues. CDR1 and CDR2 from the germline V gene are SQVTM and ANQGSEA. The CDR3 sequence is CSLEDVSEAFF. The CDR3 DNA reads as TGCAGCCTGGAAGACGTATCTGAAGCTTTCTTT.

This clone was seen once. Germline is not matched at one junction end, which may reflect a read error. V and J are TRBV3-1 (or the pseudogene TRBV3-2) and TRBJ1-1; tentatively, D is TRBD1 (6 bases). The CDR3 sequence is 15 residues long. Germline CDR1 LGHDT, CDR2 YNNKEL (reference sequence). The CDR3 here is CASSKWKGVKTEAFF. DNA for the CDR3: TGTGCCAGCAGCAAATGGAAGGGGGTGAAAACTGAAGCTTTCTTT.

The V gene is TRBV29-1, the J gene TRBJ2-7; D is uncertain. The CDR3 length is 12 residues. Germline CDR1 SQVTM, CDR2 ANQGSEA. V dropped 2 bases and J dropped 1 base, with 6 bases sitting between them. The CDR3 sequence: CSVERSSYEQYF. The CDR3 coding sequence is TGCAGCGTTGAAAGAAGTTCCTACGAGCAGTACTTC.

The genes are TRBV5-6 and TRBJ1-1, with D unresolved. Trimming cost V 4 bases and J 3 bases, with 13 bases left between them. The V gene's germline CDR1 is SGHDT and CDR2 YYEEEE. CDR3 length equals 14 residues. This CDR3 is CASSNWPVDTEAFF. The CDR3 DNA reads TGTGCCAGCAGCAATTGGCCGGTTGACACTGAAGCTTTCTTT.

V usage is TRBV19 and J usage is TRBJ1-1; D gene unclear. The CDR3 length is 15 residues. Trimming removed 5 bases at V and 1 base at J, with 14 bases between. Per the germline V gene, CDR1 is LNHDA and CDR2 is SQIVND (reference sequence). The CDR3 here is CASSVSEAANTEAFF. Here the CDR3 DNA reads TGTGCCAGTAGTGTGTCGGAGGCGGCGAACACTGAAGCTTTCTTT. Looking up the rest from reference TRBV19 and TRBJ1-1 gives the full variable domain: DGGITQSPKYLFRKEGQNVTLSCEQNLNHDAMYWYRQDPGQGLRLIYYSQIVNDFQKGDIAEGYSVSREKKESFPLTVTSAQKNPTAFYLCASSVSEAANTEAFFGQGTRLTVV.

In this sample, this clone turned up a few times. The V gene is TRBV3-1 (or the pseudogene TRBV3-2), the J gene TRBJ2-5, with D hard to call. The CDR3 loop spans 11 amino acids. Trimming cost V 6 bases and J 4 bases, with 6 bases left between them. Per germline, CDR1 LGHDT and CDR2 YNNKEL (reference sequence). CDR3 sequence reads: CASSLRETQYF. CDR3 nucleotide sequence: TGTGCCAGCAGTTTACGAGAGACCCAGTACTTC.

This chain connects TRBV7-3 to TRBJ1-1; D unclear. CDR1 SGHTA and CDR2 FQGTGA come from the germline V gene. The V gene lost 3 bases and the J gene lost 0 bases, with 14 bases spanning the gap. This CDR3 region has 16 residues. DNA for the CDR3: TGTGCCAGCAGCTTCCCCTTAGGTGGGGTGAACACTGAAGCTTTCTTT. Amino acids: CASSFPLGGVNTEAFF. The whole variable domain, filled in from reference TRBV7-3 and TRBJ1-1, reads GAGVSQTPSNKVTEKGKYVELRCDPISGHTALYWYRQSLGQGPEFLIYFQGTGAADDSGLPNDRFFAVRPEGSVSTLKIQRTERGDSAVYLCASSFPLGGVNTEAFFGQGTRLTVV.

This CDR3 is CANPPTAGLSYEQYF. DNA for the CDR3: TGTGCCAACCCTCCCACGGCAGGGCTGTCCTACGAGCAGTACTTC. The chain joins TRBV27 to TRBJ2-7; D is perhaps TRBD1 (5 bases). Looked up from germline, CDR1 is MNHEY and CDR2 is SMNVEV (reference sequence). Trimming removed 10 bases from V and 1 base from J, with 20 bases in between. The CDR3 is made up of 15 amino acids.

This rearrangement joins TRBV19 to TRBJ1-5, with TRBD1 as a possible D gene (5 bases). Germline V gene sequence: CDR1 LNHDA, CDR2 SQIVND (reference sequence). V gave up 5 bases and J gave up 0 bases, with 11 bases separating them. The CDR3 loop spans 15 amino acids. CDR3 amino acids: CASSQGQVSNQPQHF. The CDR3 DNA follows: TGTGCCAGTAGTCAGGGTCAGGTTAGCAATCAGCCCCAGCATTTT.

The chain joins TRBV9 to TRBJ2-2; D might be TRBD1 (6 bases). V was shortened by 2 bases and J by 2 bases, with 13 bases between the two germline ends. Germline loops: CDR1 SGDLS, CDR2 YYNGEE. The CDR3 covers 16 residues. CDR3 coding DNA: TGTGCCAGCAGCGTTATAGGGGGAAGAAACACCGGGGAGCTGTTTTTT. It codes for CASSVIGGRNTGELFF.

The rearrangement joins TRBV30 to TRBJ1-3, with D unresolved. The CDR3 contains 14 residues. Germline V gives CDR1 GTSNPN, CDR2 SVGIG (reference sequence). V dropped 2 bases and J dropped 0 bases, with 8 bases sitting between them. CDR3 region: CAWSSWSSGNTIYF. CDR3 in DNA: TGTGCCTGGAGTAGTTGGAGCTCTGGAAACACCATATATTTT.